A selection of T cell receptor beta chains follows, all from one sample in a study of cytomegalovirus exposure and HLA in healthy donors. Sequencing used immunoSEQ multiplex PCR; TCRdb keeps in-frame clones, though not all of them. This sample has some 180,000 clones, with around nine tenths found just once. The sequencing sample was made of PBMCs. Source of these receptors: a man aged 25-40 years in good health and CMV-seropositive. Each CDR3 is given with its conserved first and last residue. A D gene is named only where the DNA matches it firmly. Size is omitted from some rows. Given values are once, few, many or a class for expanded clones.

V,D,size,J,DNA,CDR3
TRBV7-7,.,.,TRBJ2-5,TGTGCCAGCAGCGCCCGCAGTCCACCCGGCGAGACCCAGTACTTC,CASSARSPPGETQYF
TRBV6-1,TRBD1,.,TRBJ1-3,TGTGCCAGCAGGATACAGGGGGGCCCGGGAAACACCATATATTTT,CASRIQGGPGNTIYF
TRBV11-2,.,.,TRBJ2-7,TGTGCCAGCAGCTTCGTCAGCTCCTACGAGCAGTACTTC,CASSFVSSYEQYF
TRBV2,.,.,TRBJ2-7,TGTGCCAGCAGTCCACAGGTCTACGAGCAGTACTTC,CASSPQVYEQYF
TRBV28,.,.,TRBJ1-2,TGTGCCAGCAGTTTTATCAGGGAGGCTTGGGGCTACACCTTC,CASSFIREAWGYTF
TRBV6-5,TRBD2,.,TRBJ2-7,TGTGCCAGCAGTTACTCAACAGCGGGGGGGCGATACGAGCAGTACTTC,CASSYSTAGGRYEQYF
TRBV4-3,TRBD1,.,TRBJ2-2,TGCGCCAGCAGCCAAGACGGGACAGCGAACACCGGGGAGCTGTTTTTT,CASSQDGTANTGELFF
TRBV7-2,TRBD1,.,TRBJ2-7,TGTGCCAGCAGCTCACAGGGGTCCTCCTACGAGCAGTACTTC,CASSSQGSSYEQYF
TRBV7-3,.,few,TRBJ2-3,TGTGCCAGCAGCTTAAATCGGGTTACAGATACGCAGTATTTT,CASSLNRVTDTQYF
TRBV9,.,.,TRBJ2-5,TGTGCCAGCCGGGGGCTCCAAGAGACCCAGTACTTC,CASRGLQETQYF
TRBV30,TRBD1,once,TRBJ1-5,TGTGCCTGGAGTACCGGGACAGGTAGCAATCAGCCCCAGCATTTT,CAWSTGTGSNQPQHF
TRBV30,TRBD1,few,TRBJ1-1,TGTGCCTGGATACCTGGGACAGGTGGAGTTGAAGCTTTCTTT,CAWIPGTGGVEAFF
TRBV14,.,.,TRBJ1-2,TGTGCCAGCAGCCAAGATTTTAGATCAGGCTACACCTTC,CASSQDFRSGYTF
TRBV21-1,.,.,TRBJ1-2,TGTGCCAGCCACAGGAAGTATGGCTACACCTTC,CASHRKYGYTF
TRBV11-3,.,.,TRBJ2-5,TGTGCCAGCAGCTCAGGTTACTCGGGACCTTTAAGTGTGGAGACCCAGTACTTC,CASSSGYSGPLSVETQYF
TRBV6-5,TRBD2,.,TRBJ2-7,TGTGCCCTAGGTCGGGGGGGAACTAACGAGCAGTACTTC,CALGRGGTNEQYF
TRBV5-1,.,.,TRBJ2-7,TGCGCCAGCAGCTTCCGGGACTTCAACTACGAGCAGTACTTC,CASSFRDFNYEQYF
TRBV9,.,.,TRBJ2-5,TGTGCCAGCAGCACTCAAGGAGGGGGCCTCGAGACCCAGTACTTC,CASSTQGGGLETQYF
TRBV6-1,TRBD2,few,TRBJ2-7,TGTGCCAGCAGTTTTAGCGGGGGGATCTACGAGCAGTACTTC,CASSFSGGIYEQYF
TRBV9,.,.,TRBJ2-7,TGTGCCAGCAGCGATAACCCTCGGGACTTAGGGACGGGCGAGCAGTACTTC,CASSDNPRDLGTGEQYF
TRBV2,TRBD1,.,TRBJ2-7,TGTGCCAGCATTATCCGGGACAGGGACTACGAGCAGTACTTC,CASIIRDRDYEQYF
TRBV6-5,TRBD1,.,TRBJ2-7,TGTGCCAGCAGTTACTCGGGACAGGGGACCTACGAGCAGTACTTC,CASSYSGQGTYEQYF
TRBV4-2,.,.,TRBJ2-7,TGTGCCAGCAGCCTCCTGAGGGCCAGGGTCTACGAGCAGTACTTC,CASSLLRARVYEQYF
TRBV28,.,.,TRBJ1-5,TGTGCCAGCAGTATACCGCCAGGGAGTCAGCCCCAGCATTTT,CASSIPPGSQPQHF
TRBV5-5,.,.,TRBJ2-3,TGTGCCAGCAGCTTGAGGTGGGCCACAGATACGCAGTATTTT,CASSLRWATDTQYF
TRBV14,TRBD1,.,TRBJ2-7,TGTGCCAGCAGCCCGTGGGACAGTCCCTACGAGCAGTACTTC,CASSPWDSPYEQYF
TRBV9,TRBD1,.,TRBJ1-4,TGTGCCAGCAGCGCGGGAGGACAGGGGAGGTACGAAAAACTGTTTTTT,CASSAGGQGRYEKLFF
TRBV7-9,.,.,TRBJ2-5,TGTGCCAGCAGCACGCGTGAGGAAGAGACCCAGTACTTC,CASSTREEETQYF
TRBV29-1,.,.,TRBJ1-5,TGCAGCGTCGCCGACGGGGTGCTCGGCAATCAGCCCCAGCATTTT,CSVADGVLGNQPQHF
TRBV6-6,.,.,TRBJ2-5,TGTGCCAGCAGTTACTCGTTCGACGTCGGAGGGACCCAGTACTTC,CASSYSFDVGGTQYF
TRBV5-6,TRBD1,.,TRBJ2-7,TGTGCCAGCAGCACCGAACAGGGGGGATCGTACGAGCAGTACTTC,CASSTEQGGSYEQYF
TRBV2,.,.,TRBJ1-5,TGTGCCAGCCGGTCCGATTTGAGCAATCAGCCCCAGCATTTT,CASRSDLSNQPQHF
TRBV5-1,.,few,TRBJ1-2,TGCGCCAGCAGCTTGGATGGCTACACCTTC,CASSLDGYTF
TRBV6-6,.,.,TRBJ1-1,TGTGCCAGCACAAAGGACATGAACACTGAAGCTTTCTTT,CASTKDMNTEAFF
TRBV18,.,.,TRBJ2-2,TGTGCCAGCTCACCAGATAGAGGAACCGGGGAGCTGTTTTTT,CASSPDRGTGELFF
TRBV29-1,TRBD2,.,TRBJ2-3,TGCAGCGCGCCGGGACTAGCCGCAGATACGCAGTATTTT,CSAPGLAADTQYF
TRBV7-6,.,.,TRBJ2-1,TGTGCCAGCACCCTCTCTGGTAGACATGAGCAGTTCTTC,CASTLSGRHEQFF
TRBV19,.,.,TRBJ2-7,TGTGCCAGTAGTATAAACTCAGCAGGGAATCCAGTCTACGAGCAGTACTTC,CASSINSAGNPVYEQYF
TRBV19,.,.,TRBJ1-1,TGTGCCAGCGGGTGGGAAGCTTTCTTT,CASGWEAFF
TRBV6-1,.,.,TRBJ1-6,TGTGCCAGCAGTGGCGGGGGGAGCAATAATTCACCCCTCCACTTT,CASSGGGSNNSPLHF
TRBV9,.,once,TRBJ1-5,TGTGCCAGCAGCGGCGTAGGGGGTAGCAATCAGCCCCAGCATTTT,CASSGVGGSNQPQHF
TRBV5-6,.,.,TRBJ1-1,TGTGCCAGCAGCCGTCCTCGAGGACGGTCGAACACTGAAGCTTTCTTT,CASSRPRGRSNTEAFF
TRBV2,TRBD1,.,TRBJ2-2,TGTGCCAGCAACGGACAGGGGGGCACCGGGGAGCTGTTTTTT,CASNGQGGTGELFF
TRBV18,TRBD1,.,TRBJ1-1,TGTGCCAGCTCACCCGGACAGGCAAGAACTGAAGCTTTCTTT,CASSPGQARTEAFF
TRBV4-3,.,.,TRBJ1-6,TGCGCCAGCAGCCAAGGTGCCTCACCCCTCCACTTT,CASSQGASPLHF
TRBV5-1,.,.,TRBJ2-7,TGCGCCAGCAGCTTGTCCACAGGGTCCTACGAGCAGTACTTC,CASSLSTGSYEQYF
TRBV7-2,.,.,TRBJ1-4,TGTGCCAGCAGCTTAGTTTCACAGGGAAGAGGGAAACTGTTTTTT,CASSLVSQGRGKLFF
TRBV28,.,once,TRBJ2-2,TGTGCCAGCAGTTTGCATCAGAACACCGGGGAGCTGTTTTTT,CASSLHQNTGELFF
TRBV19,.,.,TRBJ2-7,TGTGCCAGTAGTACCCGAACAGACTCCTACGAGCAGTACTTC,CASSTRTDSYEQYF
TRBV7-2,.,.,TRBJ2-5,TGTGCCAGCAGCCTCCCGAGGGGGGAGACCCAGTACTTC,CASSLPRGETQYF